This T cell receptor (beta chain) was documented in a study of radiation and T cells in renal cell carcinoma. Study-wide findings and caveats: Top tumor clonotypes rose in blood 2 weeks post-radiation, then contracted.

Sequenced by immunoSEQ multiplex PCR; TCRdb stores in-frame clones only, minus some. The sample carries roughly 58,000 clones, over 65% recorded once. In regard to this clone: Its antigen is unidentified.

The time point was: blood 4 weeks post-SBRT, at nephrectomy. Treatment defined: 15 Gy SBRT to primary tumor, nephrectomy 4 weeks later. Nephrectomy followed 15 Gy stereotactic body radiation by 4 weeks. Sequenced here: blood, sampled from a patient whose treatment included radiotherapy and nephrectomy. This clonotype originated in a man aged 55 to 70 with renal cell carcinoma.

CDR3 coding DNA: TGCAGCGTTGACCGGGACCCCGGGCGGGCTGAAGCTTTCTTT. It encodes CSVDRDPGRAEAFF. The V call is TRBV29-1, the J call TRBJ1-1; tentative D call: TRBD1 (5 bases). The CDR3 sequence is 14 residues long. Germline-derived CDR1 and CDR2 are SQVTM and ANQGSEA. V was pared by 3 bases and J by 6 bases, with 17 bases between.